This T cell receptor (beta chain) originates from a study of CD8 T cells in ankylosing spondylitis. V was cut by 8 bases and J by 1 base, with 3 bases left in between. This CDR3 has 11 residues. CDR1 and CDR2 (germline): MNHEY, SVGEGT. In this sample, this clonotype turned up many times. The antigen is unknown. A read error may explain this, as a much larger clone is one base away. The TCR beta libraries were generated through quantitative 5'-RACE incorporating molecular barcodes. TCRdb fed the 5' RACE reads into MiXCR, producing one record per CDR3 protein. The sample yields 240,000 or so distinct CDR3 sequences, 8.6% seen once. Overall study findings and caveats: Peripheral blood samples showed relatively rare disease-linked clones, and these clones were CD8+. Earlier studies detected some motif variants in reactive arthritis synovial fluid and blood.

The rearrangement uses TRBV6-2 or TRBV6-3 and TRBJ1-3; no definite D call. Material: blood, either unsorted or a sorted T cell fraction (not recorded which). This clonotype originated in a male donor with ankylosing spondylitis or in good health (not recorded which). The CDR3 sequence is CASQSGNTIYF. For the CDR3, the DNA is TGTGCCAGCCAATCTGGAAACACCATATATTTT.